Sequencing of this TCR beta chain was carried out in a study of identical twins. This clonotype was seen a few times. The V gene's germline CDR1 is SEHNR and CDR2 FQNEAQ (reference sequence). This CDR3 is built from 16 residues. V lost 1 base and J lost 2; bases outside the gene matches: 5. A universal primer site arose from template switching, and cDNA bore unique molecular identifiers. TCRdb re-analysed the 5' RACE reads in MiXCR, keeping a single row per CDR3 protein. The repertoire holds 200,000 or so distinct CDR3 sequences, with 7.5% as singletons. The sample was also reused in another study, on yellow fever vaccine responses in identical twins.

This receptor was identified in a woman between 18 and 29 years old in good health. The specimen was memory (CD45RO+) T cells sorted from blood. This sequence joins TRBV7-9 and TRBJ2-3, with 8 bases lining up with TRBD2. CDR3 loop: CASSLGREALTDTQYF. The DNA of the CDR3 is TGTGCCAGCAGCTTAGGGCGGGAGGCCCTCACAGATACGCAGTATTTT. The whole variable domain, filled in from reference TRBV7-9 and TRBJ2-3, reads DTGVSQNPRHKITKRGQNVTFRCDPISEHNRLYWYRQTLGQGPEFLTYFQNEAQLEKSRLLSDRFSAERPKGSFSTLEIQRTEQGDSAMYLCASSLGREALTDTQYFGPGTRLTVL.